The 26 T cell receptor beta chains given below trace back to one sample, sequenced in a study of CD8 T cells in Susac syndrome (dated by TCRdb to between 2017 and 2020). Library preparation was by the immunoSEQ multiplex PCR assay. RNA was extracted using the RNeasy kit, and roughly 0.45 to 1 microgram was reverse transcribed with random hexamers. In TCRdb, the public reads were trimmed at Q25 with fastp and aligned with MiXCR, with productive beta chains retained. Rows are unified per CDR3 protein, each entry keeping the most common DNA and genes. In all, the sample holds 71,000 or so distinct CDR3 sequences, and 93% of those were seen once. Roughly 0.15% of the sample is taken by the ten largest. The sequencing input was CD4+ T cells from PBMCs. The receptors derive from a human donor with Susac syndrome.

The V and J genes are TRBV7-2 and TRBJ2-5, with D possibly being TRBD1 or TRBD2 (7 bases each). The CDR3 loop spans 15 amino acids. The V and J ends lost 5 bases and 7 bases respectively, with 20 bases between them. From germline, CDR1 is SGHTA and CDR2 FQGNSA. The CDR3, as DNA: TGTGCCAGCAGCCCCGCGAGACAGGGAGGGGGGACCCAGTACTTC. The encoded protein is CASSPARQGGGTQYF.

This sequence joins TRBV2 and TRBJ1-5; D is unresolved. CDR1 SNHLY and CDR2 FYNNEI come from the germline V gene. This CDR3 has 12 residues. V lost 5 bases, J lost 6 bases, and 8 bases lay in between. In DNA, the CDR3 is TGTGCCAGCAGTCCAACGAGTCAGCCCCAGCATTTT. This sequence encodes CASSPTSQPQHF.

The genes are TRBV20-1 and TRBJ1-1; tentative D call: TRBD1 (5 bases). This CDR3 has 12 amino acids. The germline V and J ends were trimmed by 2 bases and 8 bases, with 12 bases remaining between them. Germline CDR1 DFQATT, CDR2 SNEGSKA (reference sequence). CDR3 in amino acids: CSARQGELEAFF. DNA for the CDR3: TGCAGTGCTAGACAGGGAGAACTGGAAGCTTTCTTT.

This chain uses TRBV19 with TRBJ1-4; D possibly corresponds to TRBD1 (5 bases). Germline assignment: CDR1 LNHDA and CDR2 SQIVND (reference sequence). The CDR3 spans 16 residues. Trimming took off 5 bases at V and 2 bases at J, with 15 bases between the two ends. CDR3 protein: CASSRTGTRTNEKLFF. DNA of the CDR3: TGTGCCAGTAGTCGTACCGGGACTCGGACTAATGAAAAACTGTTTTTT.

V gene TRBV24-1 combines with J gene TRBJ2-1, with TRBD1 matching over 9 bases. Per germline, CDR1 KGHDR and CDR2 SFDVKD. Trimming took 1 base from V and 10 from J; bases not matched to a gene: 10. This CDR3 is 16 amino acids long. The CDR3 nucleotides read TGTGCCACCAGTGATTTTATAGGACAGGGGATTAGCGAGCAGTTCTTC. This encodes CATSDFIGQGISEQFF.

The CDR3 DNA reads TGTGCCAGCAGTTTATCTCCCACCGCGGGGTACAATGAGCAGTTCTTC. This translates into CASSLSPTAGYNEQFF. This sequence joins TRBV27 and TRBJ2-1, with D perhaps TRBD2 (6 bases). This CDR3 spans 16 amino acids. Germline V gene sequence: CDR1 MNHEY, CDR2 SMNVEV (reference sequence). V lost 0 bases and J 4 bases, leaving 13 bases between the germline ends.

DNA for the CDR3: TGTGCCTGGAGTGCTCGGGAGACCCAGTACTTC. Its translation: CAWSARETQYF. The chain is built from TRBV30 and TRBJ2-5; D gene unclear. Germline CDR1 and CDR2: GTSNPN and SVGIG (reference sequence). Trimming cost V 1 base and J 5 bases, with 5 bases left between them. The CDR3 loop spans 11 amino acids.

CDR3 nucleotides: TGTGCCAGCAGCTTAGACAGGGGGAGCTCAAATACGCAGTATTTT. Residues: CASSLDRGSSNTQYF. The chain is built from TRBV11-2 and TRBJ2-3; 7 positions match TRBD1. Trimming removed 0 bases from V and 7 bases from J; junction bases left unmatched: 7. CDR1 SGHAT and CDR2 FQNNGV come from the germline V gene. This CDR3 is 15 amino acids long. The full variable domain, in which reference TRBV11-2 and TRBJ2-3 provide the parts outside the CDR3, is EAGVAQSPRYKIIEKRQSVAFWCNPISGHATLYWYQQILGQGPKLLIQFQNNGVVDDSQLPKDRFSAERLKGVDSTLKIQPAKLEDSAVYLCASSLDRGSSNTQYFGPGTRLTVL.

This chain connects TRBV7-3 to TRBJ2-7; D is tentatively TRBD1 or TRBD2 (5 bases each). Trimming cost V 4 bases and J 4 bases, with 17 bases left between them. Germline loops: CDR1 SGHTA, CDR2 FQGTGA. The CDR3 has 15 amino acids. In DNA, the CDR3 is TGTGCCAGCAGCTCTGAACCGGGACCGCAGTACGAGCAGTACTTC. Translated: CASSSEPGPQYEQYF.

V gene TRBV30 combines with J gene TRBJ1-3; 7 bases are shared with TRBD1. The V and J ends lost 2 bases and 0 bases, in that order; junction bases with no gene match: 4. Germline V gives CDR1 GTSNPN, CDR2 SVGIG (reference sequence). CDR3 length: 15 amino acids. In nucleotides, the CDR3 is TGTGCCTGGAGTTTAGGGGGCCTCTCTGGAAACACCATATATTTT. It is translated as CAWSLGGLSGNTIYF.

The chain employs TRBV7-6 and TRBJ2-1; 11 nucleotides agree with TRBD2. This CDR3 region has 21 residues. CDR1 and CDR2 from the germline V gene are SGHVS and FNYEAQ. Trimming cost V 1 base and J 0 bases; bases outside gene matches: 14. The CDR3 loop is CASSLEDRGVAGGPSYNEQFF. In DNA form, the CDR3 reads TGTGCCAGCAGCTTAGAAGACAGGGGAGTAGCGGGGGGGCCCTCCTACAATGAGCAGTTCTTC.

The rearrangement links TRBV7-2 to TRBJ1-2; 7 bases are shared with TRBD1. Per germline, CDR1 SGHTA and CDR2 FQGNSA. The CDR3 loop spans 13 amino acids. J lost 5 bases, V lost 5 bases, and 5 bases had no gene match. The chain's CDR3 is CASSTYRGYGYTF. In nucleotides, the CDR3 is TGTGCCAGCAGCACCTACAGGGGATATGGCTACACCTTC.

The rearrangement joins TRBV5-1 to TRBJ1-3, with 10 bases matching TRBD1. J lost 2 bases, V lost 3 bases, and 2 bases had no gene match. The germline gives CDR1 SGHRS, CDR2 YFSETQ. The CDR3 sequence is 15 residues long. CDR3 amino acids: CASSSGQGAGNTIYF. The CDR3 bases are TGCGCCAGCAGCTCAGGACAGGGGGCTGGAAACACCATATATTTT.

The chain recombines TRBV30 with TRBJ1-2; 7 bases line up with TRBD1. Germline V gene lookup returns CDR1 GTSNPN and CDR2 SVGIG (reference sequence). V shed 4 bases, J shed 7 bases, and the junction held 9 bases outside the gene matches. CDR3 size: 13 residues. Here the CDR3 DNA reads TGTGCCTGGAATCAAGACAGGGTGGGTGGCTACACCTTC. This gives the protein CAWNQDRVGGYTF.

The CDR3 spells CASTGTVRLRVAGELFF. CDR3 nucleotide sequence: TGCGCCAGCACCGGGACAGTCCGCCTGAGGGTGGCCGGGGAGCTGTTTTTT. V gene TRBV5-1 combines with J gene TRBJ2-2, with 7 bases lining up with TRBD1. From germline, CDR1 is SGHRS and CDR2 YFSETQ. After removal of 6 bases from V and 6 bases from J, the junction contained 17 bases not matched to a gene. The CDR3 spans 17 residues. The full variable domain, its missing parts supplied by reference TRBV5-1 and TRBJ2-2, is KAGVTQTPRYLIKTRGQQVTLSCSPISGHRSVSWYQQTPGQGLQFLFEYFSETQRNKGNFPGRFSGRQFSNSRSEMNVSTLELGDSALYLCASTGTVRLRVAGELFFGEGSRLTVL.

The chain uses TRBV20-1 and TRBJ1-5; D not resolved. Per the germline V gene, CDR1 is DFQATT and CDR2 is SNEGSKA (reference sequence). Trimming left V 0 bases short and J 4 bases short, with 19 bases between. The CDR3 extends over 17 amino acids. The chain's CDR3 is CSARDWSMEALNQPQHF. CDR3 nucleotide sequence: TGCAGTGCTAGAGATTGGAGTATGGAGGCTTTAAATCAGCCCCAGCATTTT.

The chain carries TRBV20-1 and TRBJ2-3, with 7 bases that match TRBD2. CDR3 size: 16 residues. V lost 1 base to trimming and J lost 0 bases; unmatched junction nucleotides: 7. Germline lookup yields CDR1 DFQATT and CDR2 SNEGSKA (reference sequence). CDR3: CSARVGSGVSTDTQYF. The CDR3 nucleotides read TGCAGTGCTAGAGTAGGGAGCGGGGTCAGCACAGATACGCAGTATTTT.

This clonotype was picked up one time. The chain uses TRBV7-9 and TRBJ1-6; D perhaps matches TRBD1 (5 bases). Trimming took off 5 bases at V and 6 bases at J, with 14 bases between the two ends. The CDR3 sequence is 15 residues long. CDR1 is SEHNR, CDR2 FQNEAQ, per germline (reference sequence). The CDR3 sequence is CASSRWGGVNSPLHF. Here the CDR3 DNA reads TGTGCCAGCAGCCGCTGGGGGGGTGTTAATTCACCCCTCCACTTT.

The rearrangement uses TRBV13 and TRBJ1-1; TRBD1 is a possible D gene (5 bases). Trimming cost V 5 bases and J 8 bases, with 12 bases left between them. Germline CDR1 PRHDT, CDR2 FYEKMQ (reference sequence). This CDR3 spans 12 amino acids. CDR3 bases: TGTGCCAGCAGCACCCGACAGACAGAAGCTTTCTTT. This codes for CASSTRQTEAFF.

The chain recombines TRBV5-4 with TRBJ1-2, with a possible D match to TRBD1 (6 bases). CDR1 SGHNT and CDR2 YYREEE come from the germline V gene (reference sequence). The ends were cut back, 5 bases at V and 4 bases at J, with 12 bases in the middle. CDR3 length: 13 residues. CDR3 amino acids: CASSTTGPYGYTF. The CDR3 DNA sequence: TGTGCCAGCAGTACGACAGGCCCCTATGGCTACACCTTC.

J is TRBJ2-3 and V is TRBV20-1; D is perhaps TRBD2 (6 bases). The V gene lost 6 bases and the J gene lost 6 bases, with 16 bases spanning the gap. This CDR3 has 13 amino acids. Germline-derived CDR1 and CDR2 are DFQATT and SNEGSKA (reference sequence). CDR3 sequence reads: CSALILASDTQYF. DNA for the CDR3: TGCAGTGCGCTGATACTAGCTTCGGATACGCAGTATTTT.

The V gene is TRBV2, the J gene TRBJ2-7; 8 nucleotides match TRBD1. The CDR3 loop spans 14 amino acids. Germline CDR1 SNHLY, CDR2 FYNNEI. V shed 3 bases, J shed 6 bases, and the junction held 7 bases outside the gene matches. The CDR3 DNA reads TGTGCCAGCAGTGACAGGACAGGGCTTGGCGAGCAGTACTTC. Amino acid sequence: CASSDRTGLGEQYF.

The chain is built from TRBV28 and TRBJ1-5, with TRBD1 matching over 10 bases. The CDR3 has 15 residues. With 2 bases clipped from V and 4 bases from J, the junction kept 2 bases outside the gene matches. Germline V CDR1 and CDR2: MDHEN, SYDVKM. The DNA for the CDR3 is TGTGCCAGCAGTTTAAGGGACAGGGGTAATCAGCCCCAGCATTTT. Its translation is CASSLRDRGNQPQHF.

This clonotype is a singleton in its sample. The CDR3 is CATTDRNYEQYF. The CDR3 nucleotides read TGTGCCACAACCGACAGGAATTACGAGCAGTACTTC. The chain links TRBV28 to TRBJ2-7, with D perhaps matching TRBD1 (6 bases). Germline assignment: CDR1 MDHEN and CDR2 SYDVKM. V gave up 10 bases and J gave up 4 bases, with 14 bases separating them. CDR3 size: 12 residues.

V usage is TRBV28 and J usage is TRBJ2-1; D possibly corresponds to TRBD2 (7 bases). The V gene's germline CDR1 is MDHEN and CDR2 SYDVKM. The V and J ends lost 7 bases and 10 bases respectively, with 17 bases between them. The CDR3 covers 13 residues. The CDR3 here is CASMAGAPREQFF. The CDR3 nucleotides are TGTGCCAGCATGGCGGGGGCCCCGAGGGAGCAGTTCTTC.

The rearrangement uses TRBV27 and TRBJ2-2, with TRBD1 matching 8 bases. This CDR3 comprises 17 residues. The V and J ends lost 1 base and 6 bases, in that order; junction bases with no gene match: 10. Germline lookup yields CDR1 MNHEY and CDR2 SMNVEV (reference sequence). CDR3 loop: CASSLFGSDRGAGELFF. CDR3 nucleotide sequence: TGTGCCAGCAGTTTATTCGGATCCGACAGGGGCGCCGGGGAGCTGTTTTTT.